This T cell receptor (beta chain) was identified during a study of blood T cell repertoires in COVID-19. Overall study: Samples of COVID-19 (acute and convalescent) were obtained from the United States, Italy and Spain.

The ends lost 3 bases at V and 4 bases at J; junction bases unmatched: 8. Per germline, CDR1 SNHLY and CDR2 FYNNEI. The CDR3 loop spans 15 amino acids. Original processing notes: Amplification with reference gene primers provided the estimates of nucleated cell counts. Assay: immunoSEQ multiplex PCR; the TCRdb copy retains only in-frame clones and omits some. The V and J calls and the clone size are those of that table, but D and trimming were determined from the DNA. Of some 150,000 clones in the sample, less than 85% were seen once. The TCR sequence derives from a woman of 80 years or more in a cohort sampled during active or convalescent COVID-19. Material: peripheral blood. The V and J genes are TRBV2 and TRBJ1-1, with 7 bases aligning to TRBD1. CDR3 coding DNA: TGTGCCAGCAGTGAGGACAGGTTCCGGGCCACTGAAGCTTTCTTT. It yields the protein CASSEDRFRATEAFF.